The entry below describes one T cell receptor beta chain. This sample is drawn from a study of control samples from healthy donors and cancer patients. Germline-derived CDR1 and CDR2 are SEHNR and FQNEAQ (reference sequence). With V trimmed by 2 bases and J by 0 bases, 3 bases remained unmatched. The CDR3 runs 17 residues. The repertoire was sequenced with immunoSEQ multiplex PCR; TCRdb's copy has only in-frame clones and lacks some. The table includes 130,000 or so clones, approximately 90% detected once. The J gene is TRBJ2-2, the V gene TRBV7-9; TRBD2 aligns across 10 bases. The sequence derives from a man aged 50-59 years in good health. Sequencing used blood. The CDR3, as DNA: TGTGCCAGCAGCTTAAGGACTAGCGGCTCGAACACCGGGGAGCTGTTTTTT. This sequence encodes CASSLRTSGSNTGELFF.